These T cell receptor beta chains were read from a single sample in a study of OX40 agonist ivuxolimab in advanced cancers. The method was immunoSEQ multiplex PCR; TCRdb's version includes in-frame clones alone and lacks a portion of them. The repertoire holds about 76,000 clones, with around 81% as singletons. The sequenced sample was CD4+ or CD8+ T cells sorted from blood, obtained in a trial of the OX40 agonist ivuxolimab. All receptors come from an adult with an advanced solid tumor such as melanoma, head and neck, liver or kidney cancer. CDR3s include the opening cysteine and the closing phenylalanine or tryptophan. Each record gives: V gene, clone size, CDR3 length, J gene, D gene, CDR3 protein, CDR3 DNA. The D gene is left open where the match is weak. The size entry is marked missing in some rows and otherwise reads once, few, many or a size class.

TRBV11-2	.	11	TRBJ1-4	.	CASSRRGPLFF	TGTGCCAGCAGCCGGCGGGGGCCACTGTTTTTT
TRBV18	.	16	TRBJ2-2	.	CASSPLRTGDTGELFF	TGTGCCAGCTCACCATTAAGGACGGGGGACACCGGGGAGCTGTTTTTT
TRBV2	.	12	TRBJ2-7	.	CASSEDVDEQYF	TGTGCCAGCAGTGAAGACGTCGACGAGCAGTACTTC
TRBV25-1	.	14	TRBJ2-1	TRBD1	CASSEDRGFNEQFF	TGTGCCAGCAGTGAGGACAGGGGCTTTAATGAGCAGTTCTTC
TRBV7-3	.	14	TRBJ1-1	.	CASSSGTFNTEAFF	TGTGCCAGCAGCTCCGGGACCTTTAACACTGAAGCTTTCTTT
TRBV28	.	15	TRBJ2-3	TRBD1	CASSTDREEGNTQYF	TGTGCCAGCAGTACGGACAGGGAAGAAGGGAATACGCAGTATTTT
TRBV28	.	15	TRBJ2-1	.	CANPARPPSYNEQFF	TGTGCCAACCCAGCGCGACCGCCCTCCTACAATGAGCAGTTCTTC
TRBV2	few	13	TRBJ1-1	.	CASSADANTEAFF	TGTGCCAGCAGTGCAGACGCGAACACTGAAGCTTTCTTT
TRBV5-1	.	14	TRBJ2-7	.	CASSEALLSYEQYF	TGCGCCAGCAGCGAGGCCTTACTCTCCTACGAGCAGTACTTC
TRBV10-2	.	15	TRBJ2-7	TRBD2	CASSDGLAGAYEQYF	TGCGCCAGCAGTGATGGACTAGCGGGAGCCTACGAGCAGTACTTC
TRBV15	.	15	TRBJ2-7	TRBD1	CATSRDRDRVYEQYF	TGTGCCACCAGCAGAGACAGGGACAGAGTATACGAGCAGTACTTC
TRBV19	.	14	TRBJ1-4	.	CASSGGQFNEKLFF	TGTGCCAGTAGTGGAGGACAGTTTAATGAAAAACTGTTTTTT
TRBV19	.	15	TRBJ2-7	.	CASSPQTGYSYEQYF	TGTGCCAGTAGTCCCCAGACAGGATACTCCTACGAGCAGTACTTC